This TCR beta chain came from a study of T cells in tuberculosis. Notes on the study in general: Some low-affinity tetramer-binding T cells may be absent from this sample.

After thawing and overnight rest, PBMC were stained with GMM-loaded CD1B tetramer, viability dye and anti-CD3 for sorting. The CD1B tetramers carried C32 glucose monomycolate purified from Rhodococcus equi. CD14-expressing monocytes were removed from PBMC before cryopreservation and sorting. From each donor, some 100,000 tetramer-negative cells were sorted. No alpha-beta pairing information exists for these sequences. Clones were sequenced by immunoSEQ multiplex PCR, and TCRdb holds only the in-frame ones, with some missing. The table shows 80,000 to 90,000 clones, with approximately 91% occurring only once. The V gene's germline CDR1 is PRHDT and CDR2 FYEKMQ (reference sequence). This CDR3 has 13 amino acids. Trimming removed 2 bases from V and 8 bases from J, with 12 bases in between.

Specimen: CD1b-GMM tetramer-negative cells sorted from PBMCs. The source of this sequence is an adult woman with latent tuberculosis. V usage is TRBV13 and J usage is TRBJ1-1; no firm D call. CDR3 protein: CASSLNLAGEAFF. The DNA of the CDR3 is TGTGCCAGCAGCTTAAATCTGGCAGGAGAAGCTTTCTTT.